These 24 T cell receptor beta chains were all obtained from the same sample, sequenced in a study of tumor-infiltrating lymphocytes in primary liver carcinoma. Germline DNA was also extracted, and blood RNA derived from unsorted whole blood. Researchers generated TCR beta cDNA from about 530 ng of total RNA, relying on a constant-region primer. Slightly modified ARM-PCR, run as three nested multiplex PCR rounds, produced the TCR beta libraries. TRBV1-TRBV30 forward primers and a C-beta reverse primer were used in the first two PCR rounds, which each ran for approximately 11 cycles. MiXCR, applied by TCRdb to the multiplex PCR reads, yields one record per CDR3 protein. The table records approximately 340,000 distinct CDR3 sequences, less than 70% of them present only once. Input material: peripheral blood. Source of these receptors: a man aged 40-50 years with primary liver carcinoma and hepatitis B virus infection.

This clonotype was observed a handful of times. This chain joins TRBV4-1 and TRBJ2-1; perhaps TRBD2 as D (5 bases). Trimming took off 0 bases at V and 5 bases at J, with 11 bases between the two ends. The CDR3 has 15 residues. Germline CDR1 and CDR2: MGHRA and YSYEKL. The CDR3 nucleotides read TGCGCCAGCAGCCAAGAGGCCCGGGAAAACAATGAGCAGTTCTTC. Amino acids: CASSQEARENNEQFF.

In regard to this clonotype: One base away lies a much larger clone, so this may be a sequencing read error. The chain links TRBV10-3 to TRBJ2-7, with 11 bases matching TRBD2. The CDR3 is made up of 14 amino acids. CDR1 and CDR2 from the germline V gene are ENHRY and SYGVKD. CDR3 in amino acids: CATSGLAGSREQYF. DNA for the CDR3: TGTGCCACCAGTGGACTAGCGGGCAGTCGCGAGCAGTACTTC.

Concerning this clonotype itself: Germline and junction disagree at one end, which may indicate a read error. J is TRBJ2-7 and V is TRBV12-3 or TRBV12-4; 7 nucleotides agree with TRBD2. The CDR3 runs to 16 residues. The CDR3 sequence: CANSLRLAERPYEQYF. The CDR3 region has the DNA TGTGCCAACAGTTTAAGGCTAGCGGAAAGACCCTACGAGCAGTACTTC.

Remarks on this clonotype: This could be a read error, since a much larger clone is one nucleotide away. The rearrangement joins TRBV4-3 to TRBJ2-3, with 8 bases aligning to TRBD2. Trimming removed 2 bases from V and 2 bases from J; junction bases left unmatched: 18. CDR1 and CDR2 from the germline V gene are LGHNA and YSLEER. This CDR3 has 20 amino acids. CDR3 nucleotide sequence: TGCGCCAGCAGCCAAATCCCGGGACTAGTGGGAGAGGAGGTCACAGATACGCAGTATTTT. Its translation: CASSQIPGLVGEEVTDTQYF.

In DNA, the CDR3 is TGTGCCAGTAGCTACATAGCGGCTAGCACAGATACGCAGTATTTT. Residues: CASSYIAASTDTQYF. The chain employs TRBV6-6 and TRBJ2-3; possible D gene TRBD2, 6 bases. Looked up from germline, CDR1 is MNHNY and CDR2 is SVGAGI (reference sequence). This CDR3 spans 15 amino acids. V dropped 9 bases and J dropped 0 bases, with 16 bases sitting between them.

Notes on this clonotype: The germline gene is not matched at one end of the junction; a read error may be the cause. This rearrangement joins TRBV11-2 to TRBJ2-1; 10 nucleotides agree with TRBD2. The germline V gene encodes CDR1 SGHAT and CDR2 FQNNGV. This CDR3 is 16 amino acids long. CDR3 nucleotide sequence: TGCGCCAGCAGCTTAGTGGCTAGCGGGAGTAGAGGGAAGCAGTTCTTC. Amino acids: CASSLVASGSRGKQFF.

This clonotype was counted ten times or more. The rearrangement joins TRBV5-1 to TRBJ2-1, with TRBD1 matching over 8 bases. CDR1 SGHRS and CDR2 YFSETQ come from the germline V gene. The CDR3 has 14 amino acids. Trimming took 5 bases from V and 9 from J; bases not matched to a gene: 10. The CDR3 DNA reads as TGCGCCAGCAGTCCCGGACAGGGTTTGGGTGAGCAGTTCTTC. Encoded protein: CASSPGQGLGEQFF.

In regard to this clonotype: This may arise from a read error, as a much more abundant clone is one base away. The rearrangement links TRBV6-5 to TRBJ1-1; D might be TRBD1 (5 bases). Germline loops: CDR1 MNHEY, CDR2 SVGAGI. This CDR3 has 14 residues. Written as DNA, the CDR3 is TGTGCCAGCAGTTACAGCGGGGCAAACACTGGAGCTTTCTTT. This gives the protein CASSYSGANTGAFF.

The table lists this clonotype with many counts. The chain has TRBV29-1 and TRBJ2-3; D gene unclear. Per the germline V gene, CDR1 is SQVTM and CDR2 is ANQGSEA. Between the trimmed V and J ends, which lost 3 bases and 2 bases, there was a span of 9 bases. This CDR3 region has 13 residues. The chain's CDR3 is CSVDEGNTDTQYF. The CDR3 DNA reads TGCAGCGTTGACGAAGGCAACACAGATACGCAGTATTTT.

V and J are TRBV28 and TRBJ2-7; no definite D call. The V end was cut by 6 bases, the J end by 0 bases, with 12 bases between. Germline assignment: CDR1 MDHEN and CDR2 SYDVKM. The CDR3 length is 14 residues. The chain's CDR3 is CASSQQPFSYEQYF. As DNA, the CDR3 is TGTGCCAGCAGCCAACAGCCCTTCTCCTACGAGCAGTACTTC.

Of note for this clonotype: An end of the junction does not agree with germline; a read error may underlie this. The chain uses TRBV6-6 and TRBJ2-3, with 7 bases that match TRBD1. This CDR3 is 13 amino acids long. Germline lookup yields CDR1 MNHNY and CDR2 SVGAGI (reference sequence). This CDR3 reads CAASTGSVDTQYF. The CDR3 nucleotides read TGTGCCGCATCGACAGGGTCTGTAGATACTCAGTATTTT.

As for this clonotype: An end of the junction does not agree with germline; a read error may underlie this. The chain combines TRBV6-2 or TRBV6-3 with TRBJ2-1; the match to TRBD2 covers 7 bases. The CDR3 runs 13 residues. CDR1 and CDR2 from the germline V gene are MNHEY and SVGEGT. The CDR3 protein is CASRHLADNEQLF. CDR3 nucleotides: TGTGCAAGCAGGCACCTAGCGGACAATGAGCAGTTATTC.

This chain links TRBV11-2 with TRBJ2-6; 7 bases map to TRBD1. Germline assignment: CDR1 SGHAT and CDR2 FQNNGV. This CDR3 has 18 residues. After removal of 7 bases from V and 0 bases from J, the junction contained 12 bases not matched to a gene. CDR3 DNA sequence: TGTGCCAGCAATTATAGGGGGACAGCCAACTCTGGGGCCAACGTCCTGACTTTC. This gives the protein CASNYRGTANSGANVLTF. Filled out from reference TRBV11-2 and TRBJ2-6, the complete variable domain reads EAGVAQSPRYKIIEKRQSVAFWCNPISGHATLYWYQQILGQGPKLLIQFQNNGVVDDSQLPKDRFSAERLKGVDSTLKIQPAKLEDSAVYLCASNYRGTANSGANVLTFGAGSRLTVL.

A word on this clonotype: A much larger clone differs from this one at a single base, so this may be a read error. The chain joins TRBV12-5 to TRBJ2-1, with a possible D match to TRBD1 (5 bases). Germline CDR1 is LGHNT and CDR2 is FRNRAP. Trimming pared 6 bases from V and 8 bases from J, leaving 17 bases between. CDR3 length: 14 residues. The CDR3 is CASGWGRKADEQFF. CDR3 coding DNA: TGTGCTAGTGGCTGGGGCAGGAAGGCGGATGAGCAGTTCTTC. Using reference TRBV12-5 and TRBJ2-1 for the parts outside the CDR3, the full variable domain is DARVTQTPRHKVTEMGQEVTMRCQPILGHNTVFWYRQTMMQGLELLAYFRNRAPLDDSGMPKDRFSAEMPDATLATLKIQPSEPRDSAVYFCASGWGRKADEQFFGPGTRLTVL.

This rearrangement joins TRBV21-1 to TRBJ2-1; TRBD1, the table's D call, lacks a check against the DNA. TRBV21-1 is a known pseudogene. This CDR3 comprises 16 residues. CDR3 amino acids: CAGSSPGTGNYNEQFF. The DNA for the CDR3 is TGTGCCGGCAGCTCCCCCGGGACGGGGAATTACAATGAGCAGTTCTTC.

Comments on this clonotype: A read error may be the cause here, since a much bigger clone is one base away. The chain combines TRBV6-6 with TRBJ2-1, with 8 bases fitting TRBD2. Germline CDR1 reads MNHNY; CDR2 reads SVGAGI (reference sequence). The CDR3 loop spans 16 amino acids. The CDR3: CASSPPGTSLMNERFF. Written as DNA, the CDR3 is TGTGCCAGCAGTCCCCCCGGGACTAGTTTAATGAATGAGCGGTTCTTC.

In the case of this clonotype: At one of its ends the junction is not consistent with the germline gene, which may arise from a read error. The chain uses TRBV28 and TRBJ2-1; 7 bases agree with TRBD2. The CDR3 has 15 amino acids. CDR1 is MDHEN, CDR2 SYDVKM, per germline. The CDR3 DNA reads as TGTGTCAGCCGTCCTTGGACTAGTAAGAGCGCTGAGCAGTTCTTC. This gives the protein CVSRPWTSKSAEQFF.

This sequence joins TRBV11-2 and TRBJ2-1, with 9 bases aligning to TRBD2. CDR1 is SGHAT, CDR2 FQNNGV, per germline. Unmatched junction bases numbered 15, after V lost 2 bases and J lost 10 bases. The CDR3 length is 17 residues. CDR3 DNA: TGTGCCAGCAGCTTACATTCTCCCGGACTAGCGCTATTGGAGCAGTTCTTC. Its translation: CASSLHSPGLALLEQFF.

This clonotype was observed at least ten times. V is TRBV6-6 and J is TRBJ2-7, with TRBD1 identical over 11 bases. V lost 5 bases, J lost 6 bases, and 6 bases stayed unmatched. The CDR3 has 14 residues. From germline, CDR1 is MNHNY and CDR2 SVGAGI (reference sequence). The CDR3 DNA is TGTGCCAGCAGTCACGGACAGGGGGCGAGCGAGCAGTACTTC. It specifies CASSHGQGASEQYF.

On this clonotype: This may be a read error, as it is one base from a much larger clone. The chain employs TRBV12-3 or TRBV12-4 and TRBJ2-5, with D perhaps given as TRBD1 or TRBD2 (5 bases each). Trimming stripped 5 bases from V and 5 bases from J, with 9 bases between. The length of the CDR3 is 12 residues. The CDR3 spells CASSRGRETQYF. The CDR3 DNA is TGTGCCAGCAGTCGGGGCAGGGAGACCCAGTACTTC.

This clonotype was seen at least ten times. This chain connects TRBV4-3 to TRBJ2-1; 10 bases align to TRBD2. V was clipped by 1 base and J by 8 bases; unmatched bases: 14. This CDR3 is 18 amino acids long. Germline V gene lookup returns CDR1 LGHNA and CDR2 YSLEER. CDR3 sequence: CASSQASPGLANAYEQFF. The CDR3 DNA reads as TGCGCCAGCAGCCAAGCAAGCCCGGGACTAGCGAATGCGTATGAGCAGTTCTTC.

This clonotype was seen more than once but under ten times. The chain is built from TRBV7-9 and TRBJ1-1, with D possibly TRBD1 on 6 matching bases. CDR3 length: 13 residues. Trimming took off 4 bases at V and 5 bases at J, with 11 bases between the two ends. The germline gives CDR1 SEHNR, CDR2 FQNEAQ (reference sequence). The CDR3 protein is CASSYYQGTEAFF. The DNA for the CDR3 is TGTGCCAGCAGCTACTATCAGGGGACTGAAGCTTTCTTT.

This clonotype was observed once. This could be a read error, since a much larger clone is one nucleotide away. V is TRBV5-5 and J is TRBJ1-1; 9 bases agree with TRBD1. J was trimmed by 6 bases and V by 4 bases; bases with no gene match: 10. The CDR3 is made up of 15 amino acids. Germline V gives CDR1 SGHKS, CDR2 YYEKEE (reference sequence). The CDR3 region is CASSEWDRVSPEAFF. CDR3 nucleotides: TGTGCCAGCAGCGAATGGGACAGGGTTTCCCCTGAAGCTTTCTTT.

This clonotype was detected only a few times. This chain joins TRBV10-2 and TRBJ2-1; 7 bases line up with TRBD2. This CDR3 has 15 amino acids. Trimming cost V 2 bases and J 6 bases; bases outside gene matches: 7. CDR1 WSHSY and CDR2 SAAADI come from the germline V gene. The CDR3 DNA is TGCGCCAGCAGTGAGGGGGGGGACTTCGTCAATGAGCAGTTCTTC. Translation gives CASSEGGDFVNEQFF.